This T cell receptor beta chain was recorded in a study of OX40 agonist ivuxolimab in advanced cancers. Overall study: Given to patients was ivuxolimab, an agonistic anti-OX40 (CD134) antibody.

The table came from immunoSEQ multiplex PCR; TCRdb's copy has only in-frame clones and leaves some out. The sample has 70,000 or so clones, roughly 90% seen once; the top ten hold 0.25% to 0.3%. Exclusion applied to patients with autoimmune disease history or systemic immunosuppression. The specimen comprised CD4+ or CD8+ T cells sorted from blood, sampled in a trial of the OX40 agonist ivuxolimab. The receptor comes from an adult with an advanced solid tumor such as melanoma, head and neck, liver or kidney cancer.

The CDR3, as DNA: TGTGCCAGCAGCCAACTTGGGGGAAGCACAGATACGCAGTATTTT. This gives the protein CASSQLGGSTDTQYF. This rearrangement joins TRBV7-9 to TRBJ2-3; D may correspond to TRBD1 or TRBD2 (5 bases each). Germline V gene sequence: CDR1 SEHNR, CDR2 FQNEAQ (reference sequence). Between the trimmed V and J ends, which lost 5 bases and 0 bases, there was a span of 12 bases. The CDR3 runs 15 residues. Full variable domain (outside the CDR3, taken from reference TRBV7-9 and TRBJ2-3): DTGVSQNPRHKITKRGQNVTFRCDPISEHNRLYWYRQTLGQGPEFLTYFQNEAQLEKSRLLSDRFSAERPKGSFSTLEIQRTEQGDSAMYLCASSQLGGSTDTQYFGPGTRLTVL.